The 4 T cell receptor beta chains below were found in one sample sequenced in a study of cytotoxic CD8 clonotypes in ibrutinib-treated CLL. Profiled with immunoSEQ multiplex PCR; TCRdb holds only in-frame clones, not every one. The sample shows 100,000 to 150,000 clones, 80% to 90% of them seen only once. Sequenced here: PBMCs, sampled after 24 months of ibrutinib treatment. The receptors derive from a human donor with chronic lymphocytic leukemia.

The chain has TRBV4-2 and TRBJ2-7; 10 bases agree with TRBD2. The CDR3 consists of 15 residues. Germline V gene lookup returns CDR1 LGHNA and CDR2 YNFKEQ. Unmatched junction bases numbered 6, after V lost 3 bases and J lost 4 bases. Here the CDR3 reads CASSHPLAGEYEQYF. As DNA, the CDR3 is TGTGCCAGCAGCCACCCGCTAGCGGGAGAGTACGAGCAGTACTTC.

This clone was recorded only once. The rearrangement joins TRBV28 to TRBJ1-4; TRBD1 is a possible D gene (6 bases). Trimming left V 7 bases short and J 5 bases short, with 20 bases between. The CDR3 is 16 residues long. CDR1 is MDHEN and CDR2 is SYDVKM in the germline V gene. CDR3 amino acids: CASNPAPGAGNEKLFF. The DNA for the CDR3 is TGTGCCAGCAACCCCGCGCCGGGGGCCGGGAATGAAAAACTGTTTTTT.

A word on this clone: A much larger clone is a single base away; this may be a read error. The gene calls are TRBV2 and TRBJ2-1, with 14 positions matching TRBD2. Germline V CDR1 and CDR2: SNHLY, FYNNEI. Trimming at V came to 5 bases and at J to 6 bases, leaving 3 bases not matched to a gene. This CDR3 has 15 residues. This chain's CDR3 is CASSPGTSGSNEQFF. DNA for the CDR3: TGTGCCAGCAGTCCCGGGACTAGCGGGAGCAATGAGCAGTTCTTC.

This clone appeared once. V and J are TRBV29-1 and TRBJ2-1, with 9 positions matching TRBD1. Germline trimming cut 3 bases from V and 8 bases from J; bases unmatched to any gene: 11. Germline V lookup: CDR1 SQVTM, CDR2 ANQGSEA. There are 15 residues in the CDR3. The CDR3 bases are TGCAGCGTTGATGGGACAGGGAAGGGACCGCATGAGCAGTTCTTC. Protein product: CSVDGTGKGPHEQFF.